This T cell receptor (beta chain) was recovered during a study of shared clonotypes between healthy human individuals. Across the study: Three CD4 naive, three CD4 memory, two CD8 naive and one CD8 memory plate were used per donor. Whole-study results and caveats: With few donors, the genetic and exposure-history diversity represented was limited.

CD45RO-negative, CCR7-positively selected cells formed the naive CD8 fraction, excluding terminally differentiated effector memory CD45RA+ cells. The donors, healthy adults who were HIV-negative, had experienced no recent acute infections or vaccinations. Samples underwent the assay at deep level. Sequencing used immunoSEQ multiplex PCR; TCRdb keeps in-frame clones, though not all of them. This sample yields about 820,000 clones, of which 80% to 95% are seen a single time; 24% belongs to the top ten. Germline-derived CDR1 and CDR2 are SNHLY and FYNNEI. Trimming took 7 bases from V and 5 from J, leaving 11 bases between them. This CDR3 is built from 12 residues. This clone appeared once. Its antigen is unknown.

This clonotype was obtained from a man aged 25 to 45 in good health. The V and J genes are TRBV2 and TRBJ2-5, with D tentatively TRBD1 (6 bases). Sequences were obtained from naive CD8+ T cells sorted from blood. The CDR3 sequence: CASKGDAETQYF. The CDR3, as DNA: TGTGCCAGCAAGGGGGACGCGGAGACCCAGTACTTC.